This T cell receptor beta chain was retrieved from a study of CD8+ T cells in alopecia areata. Background on the study: Scoring of treated patients' severity used the percentage of affected scalp area.

RNA extraction was followed by reverse transcription into cDNA, which acted as the sequencing template. TCRdb's copy holds only in-frame clones and misses some; the assay was immunoSEQ multiplex PCR. The sample shows fewer than 110,000 clones, around 84% of them seen only once. Treatment meaning: oral pan-JAK inhibitor, 5-10 mg twice daily. Collection of lesional scalp punch biopsies and peripheral blood was performed in alopecia areata patients. The specimen comprised CD8+ T cells sorted from blood, sampled at approximately week 31, from a patient treated with tofacitinib. The TCR comes from a human donor with alopecia areata.

CDR3 coding DNA: TGCGCCAGCAGCCAAGATAGGGTACCTGAAGCTTTCTTT. It specifies CASSQDRVPEAFF. This rearrangement joins TRBV4-1 to TRBJ1-1, with D hard to call. The CDR3 runs to 13 residues. Germline CDR1 is MGHRA and CDR2 is YSYEKL. Trimming removed 0 bases at V and 6 bases at J, with 8 bases between.